This TCR beta chain was sequenced for a study of CD8 T cells in ankylosing spondylitis. Study-wide findings and caveats: CD8+ disease-linked clones were present at relatively low frequencies in blood. What seemed typical of ankylosing spondylitis blood was a TCR beta motif built from about eight highly homologous variants. Matched ankylosing spondylitis synovial fluid reportedly contained a significantly enriched population of disease-linked clones.

With 4 bases clipped from V and 6 bases from J, the junction kept 6 bases outside the gene matches. Looked up from germline, CDR1 is SQVTM and CDR2 is ANQGSEA. The CDR3 is 14 amino acids. One entry per CDR3 protein, called by TCRdb with MiXCR from the 5' RACE reads. In the table there are about 330,000 distinct CDR3 sequences, under 8.5% of which are singletons. In its sample, this clonotype was seen many times. What it recognizes is unknown. This chain uses TRBV29-1 with TRBJ2-2; 9 bases are shared with TRBD1. This clonotype was sampled from a male donor with ankylosing spondylitis. Sequenced input: blood, either unsorted or a sorted T cell fraction (not recorded which). Written as DNA, the CDR3 is TGCAGCGTTGGAAGGGACAGGGTCGCCGGGGAGCTGTTTTTT. It is translated as CSVGRDRVAGELFF.